Shown below are 13 T cell receptor beta chains from a single sample sequenced in a study of CD4 and CD8 cells across lung adenocarcinoma regions. MiXCR was run by TCRdb on the PCR reads, yielding one entry per CDR3 protein. The sample carries about 5,300 distinct CDR3 sequences, 62% recorded once. Sequencing was done on a sample of CD4+ T cells from the center of a lung tumor. Receptor source: a female donor with lung adenocarcinoma. The CD4 and CD8 labels of this study may be unreliable.

In this sample, this clonotype turned up a few times. The chain recombines TRBV6-1 with TRBJ2-2, with TRBD2 matching over 14 bases. Germline values: CDR1 MNHNS, CDR2 SASEGT. V lost 5 bases to trimming and J lost 3 bases; unmatched junction nucleotides: 2. CDR3 size: 16 residues. The CDR3 sequence: CASSTGLAGDTGELFF. Here the CDR3 DNA reads TGTGCCAGCAGTACGGGACTAGCGGGGGACACCGGGGAGCTGTTTTTT.

In its sample, this clonotype ranks as large (0.1 to 1%). The chain employs TRBV6-1 and TRBJ2-1, with 9 nucleotides matching TRBD1. Germline V gene sequence: CDR1 MNHNS, CDR2 SASEGT. The CDR3 is made up of 14 amino acids. The junction had 5 bases not matched to a gene; V was cut back by 7 bases and J by 4 bases. Here the CDR3 reads CASNRGQGYNEQFF. For the CDR3, the DNA is TGTGCCAGCAATAGAGGACAGGGGTACAATGAGCAGTTCTTC.

The rearrangement joins TRBV6-1 to TRBJ2-5; the D call may be TRBD1 or TRBD2 (7 bases each). The CDR3 sequence is 15 residues long. Between the trimmed V and J ends, which lost 9 bases and 0 bases, there was a span of 17 bases. Germline CDR1 MNHNS, CDR2 SASEGT. The CDR3 DNA is TGTGCCAGGGGGGGAGGGGGCCGTGACCAAGAGACCCAGTACTTC. Its protein is CARGGGGRDQETQYF.

This clonotype was detected only a few times. V is TRBV27 and J is TRBJ1-2; D gene uncertain. The V end lost 5 bases, the J end lost 3 bases, and 13 bases lay between the germline ends. This CDR3 has 14 residues. CDR1 MNHEY and CDR2 SMNVEV come from the germline V gene (reference sequence). The CDR3 sequence is CASSPNPGHYGYTF. The CDR3 DNA reads as TGTGCCAGCAGTCCTAATCCTGGGCACTATGGCTACACCTTC.

The rearrangement links TRBV6-4 to TRBJ2-1; TRBD2 might be the D (5 bases). The tail of the sequence fits TRBJ2-7 better, so the J call may be wrong. The CDR3 sequence is 15 residues long. Germline lookup yields CDR1 MRHNA and CDR2 SNTAGT. The CDR3 is CASSEPPGISYEQYF. DNA for the CDR3: TGTGCCAGCAGTGAGCCACCCGGGATCTCCTACGAGCAGTACTTC.

The chain uses TRBV6-1 and TRBJ2-5; 7 positions match TRBD2. Near its end, the DNA agrees better with TRBJ2-7, so the J call may be wrong. This CDR3 has 16 residues. Germline CDR1 MNHNS, CDR2 SASEGT. As DNA, the CDR3 is TGTGCCAGCAGTCTAAATCGACTAGCAAGGTCCTACGAGCAGTACTTC. It specifies CASSLNRLARSYEQYF.

This chain uses TRBV6-1 with TRBJ2-2; D might be TRBD1 (5 bases). Germline V gives CDR1 MNHNS, CDR2 SASEGT. The CDR3 runs 14 residues. V lost 6 bases, J lost 1 base, and 9 bases lay in between. The DNA for the CDR3 is TGTGCCAGCAGCCGACAGAGGAACACCGGGGAGCTGTTTTTT. It specifies CASSRQRNTGELFF.

The chain has TRBV6-1 and TRBJ2-5; no clear D. This CDR3 region has 14 residues. Trimming took off 6 bases at V and 10 bases at J, with 21 bases between the two ends. Germline assignment: CDR1 MNHNS and CDR2 SASEGT. The CDR3 reads CASRPQPNQEDQYF. The CDR3 nucleotides are TGTGCCAGCAGACCACAGCCCAACCAAGAGGACCAGTACTTC.

The CDR3 DNA is TGTGCCAGCAGTGAAGGTCCGACTAGCGGCGGGGCAGATACGCAGTATTTT. This gives the protein CASSEGPTSGGADTQYF. The J gene is TRBJ2-3, the V gene TRBV6-1; TRBD2 agrees at 9 bases. The V gene's germline CDR1 is MNHNS and CDR2 SASEGT. The V gene end was trimmed by 1 base and the J gene end by 4 bases; junction bases not matched to a gene: 9. This CDR3 has 17 amino acids.

The chain uses TRBV6-1 and TRBJ2-4; D perhaps matches TRBD1 (6 bases). The V end lost 5 bases, the J end lost 2 bases, and 10 bases lay between the germline ends. The CDR3 is 14 amino acids. Per germline, CDR1 MNHNS and CDR2 SASEGT. In DNA form, the CDR3 reads TGTGCCAGCAGTCGCCAGGGGACCAAAAACATTCAGTACTTC. This gives the protein CASSRQGTKNIQYF.

The sample holds a few counts of this clonotype. The rearrangement uses TRBV5-1 and TRBJ2-1; TRBD2 matches at 12 bases. Germline V lookup: CDR1 SGHRS, CDR2 YFSETQ. V dropped 4 bases and J dropped 9; count of bases not matched to a gene: 8. CDR3 length: 15 residues. CDR3 bases: TGCGCCAGCAGCCTGACTAGCGGGAGTGCTCCTGAGCAGTTCTTC. Its protein product is CASSLTSGSAPEQFF.

The chain couples TRBV6-1 to TRBJ2-2, with a possible D match to TRBD2 (5 bases). V lost 7 bases and J lost 16, with 28 bases in between. The CDR3 consists of 15 residues. Germline values: CDR1 MNHNS, CDR2 SASEGT. The CDR3 reads CASMKSAGIPDTQFF. In DNA, the CDR3 is TGTGCCAGCATGAAAAGCGCCGGGATCCCAGATACGCAGTTTTTT.

This clonotype was observed a single time. The rearrangement joins TRBV4-2 to TRBJ2-1; 10 nucleotides line up with TRBD2. This CDR3 region has 20 residues. V gave up 1 base and J gave up 2 bases; unmatched junction bases: 14. Germline V gene data show CDR1 as LGHNA and CDR2 as YNFKEQ. This CDR3 reads CASSQVGLTSGRFTYNEQFF. The DNA for the CDR3 is TGTGCCAGCAGCCAAGTGGGGTTGACTAGCGGGCGATTTACCTACAATGAGCAGTTCTTC.